The T cell receptor beta chain described here comes from a study of early T cells in non-severe SARS-CoV-2 infection. Overall study: Unsorted whole blood bulk RNA was sequenced, with unpaired chains.

With 5 bases clipped from V and 4 bases from J, the junction kept 6 bases outside the gene matches. Germline V gene sequence: CDR1 SGHDT, CDR2 YYEEEE. The CDR3 has 13 residues. As part of library construction, unique molecular identifiers were attached to individual cDNA molecules. TCRdb reprocessed the 5' RACE reads via MiXCR and lists one record per CDR3 protein. Of approximately 30,000 distinct CDR3 sequences listed, about 5.3% are singletons. This sequence originates from an adult who was a healthcare worker with PCR-confirmed SARS-CoV-2 infection or an uninfected control (not recorded which). The V and J genes are TRBV5-6 and TRBJ2-7; TRBD2 aligns across 7 bases. Sequenced input: whole blood. The DNA of the CDR3 is TGTGCCAGCAGGCGGCGGGGGAGGTACGAGCAGTACTTC. This codes for CASRRRGRYEQYF.